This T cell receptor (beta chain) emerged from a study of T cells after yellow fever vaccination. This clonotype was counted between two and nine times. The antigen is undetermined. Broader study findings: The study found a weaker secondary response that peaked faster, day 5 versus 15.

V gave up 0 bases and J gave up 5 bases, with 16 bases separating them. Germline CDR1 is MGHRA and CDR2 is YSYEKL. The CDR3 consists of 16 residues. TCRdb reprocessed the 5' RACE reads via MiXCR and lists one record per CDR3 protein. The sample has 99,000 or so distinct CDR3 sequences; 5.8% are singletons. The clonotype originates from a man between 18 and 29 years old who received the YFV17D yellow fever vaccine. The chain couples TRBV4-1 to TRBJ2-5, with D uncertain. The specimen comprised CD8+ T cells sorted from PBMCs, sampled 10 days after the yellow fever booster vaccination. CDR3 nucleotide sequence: TGCGCCAGCAGCCAAGACGGTGTCCCTGGGTACGAGACCCAGTACTTC. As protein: CASSQDGVPGYETQYF.